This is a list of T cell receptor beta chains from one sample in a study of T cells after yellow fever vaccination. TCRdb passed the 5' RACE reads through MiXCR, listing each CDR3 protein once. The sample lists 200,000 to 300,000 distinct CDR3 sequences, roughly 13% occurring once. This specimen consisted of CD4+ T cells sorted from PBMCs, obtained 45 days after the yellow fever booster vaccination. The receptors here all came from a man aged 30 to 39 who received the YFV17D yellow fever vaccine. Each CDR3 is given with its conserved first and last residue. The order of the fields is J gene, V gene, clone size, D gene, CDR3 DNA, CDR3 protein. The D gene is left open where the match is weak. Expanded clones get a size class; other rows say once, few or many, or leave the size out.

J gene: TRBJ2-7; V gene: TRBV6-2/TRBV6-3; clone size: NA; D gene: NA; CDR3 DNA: TGTGCCAGCAGCACCCTGGGGCCAGCCTACGATCAGTACTTC; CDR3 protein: CASSTLGPAYDQYF
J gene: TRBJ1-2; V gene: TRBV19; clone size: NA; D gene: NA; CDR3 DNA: TGTGCCAGTAGTACCCCGGGACAACAAAGGGGTGGCTACACCTTC; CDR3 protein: CASSTPGQQRGGYTF
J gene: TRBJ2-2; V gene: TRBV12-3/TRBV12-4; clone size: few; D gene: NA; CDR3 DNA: TGTGCCAGCAGTTTCCGGACAGTCGACACCGGGGAGCTGTTTTTT; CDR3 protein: CASSFRTVDTGELFF
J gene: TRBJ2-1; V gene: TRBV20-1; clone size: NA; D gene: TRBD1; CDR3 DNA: TGCAGTGCTAGTGGGACAGGGGCTATGAATGAGCAGTTCTTC; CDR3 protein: CSASGTGAMNEQFF
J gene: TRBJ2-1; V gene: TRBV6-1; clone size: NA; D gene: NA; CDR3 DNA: TGTGCCAGCACTGACCGTCCCTCAGGGGAGCAGTTCTTC; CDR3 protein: CASTDRPSGEQFF
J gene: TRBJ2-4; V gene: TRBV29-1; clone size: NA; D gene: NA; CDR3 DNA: TGCAGCGTTGCCCCAACAGGGACCATTCAGTACTTC; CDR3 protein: CSVAPTGTIQYF
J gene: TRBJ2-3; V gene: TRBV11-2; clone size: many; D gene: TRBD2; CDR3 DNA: TGTGCCAGCAGCTTATCCTTTTTACGAGGGAGGGGTACAGATACGCAGTATTTT; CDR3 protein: CASSLSFLRGRGTDTQYF
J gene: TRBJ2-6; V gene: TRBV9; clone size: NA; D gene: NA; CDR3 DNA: TGTGCCAGCAGCACTCTCTCTAAGGGGGGACGGATTCAATCTGGGGCCAACGTCCTGACTTTC; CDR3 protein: CASSTLSKGGRIQSGANVLTF
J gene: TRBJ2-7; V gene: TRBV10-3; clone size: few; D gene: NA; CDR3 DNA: TGTGCCATCACCGCTCAGAGCTCCTACGAGCAGTACTTC; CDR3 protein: CAITAQSSYEQYF
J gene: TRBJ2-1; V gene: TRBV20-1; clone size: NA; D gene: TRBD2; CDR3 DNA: TGCAGTGCCCTAGACCCCCAAGAACTAGCGGAAAAGTACAATGAGCAGTTCTTC; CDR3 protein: CSALDPQELAEKYNEQFF
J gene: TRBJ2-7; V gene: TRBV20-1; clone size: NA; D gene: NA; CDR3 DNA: TGCAGTGCTCCTCGGGGGAGCACTTCCTACGAGCAGTACTTC; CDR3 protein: CSAPRGSTSYEQYF
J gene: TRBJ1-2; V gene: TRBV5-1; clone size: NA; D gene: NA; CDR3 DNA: TGCGCCAGCAGCTTGGGCAGCAATAACTATGGCTACACCTTC; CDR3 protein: CASSLGSNNYGYTF